These T cell receptor beta chains were read from a single sample in a study of cytomegalovirus exposure and HLA in healthy donors. Clones were sequenced by immunoSEQ multiplex PCR, and TCRdb holds only the in-frame ones, with some missing. The sample has more than 45,000 clones; around 80% are singletons. Source material: PBMCs. The origin of the receptors is a man aged 45 to 65 in good health and CMV-seronegative. The CDR3 runs from the conserved cysteine through the conserved F or W. The order of the fields is V gene, J gene, clone size, D gene, CDR3 DNA, CDR3 protein. A D gene is named only where the DNA matches it firmly. Some rows mark clone size as missing; the rest say once, few, many or name a class of expanded clone.

V: TRBV11-3; J: TRBJ2-2; size: NA; D: NA; DNA: TGTGCCAGCAGCGAAGACAGATCGGTCACCGGGGAGCTGTTTTTT; CDR3: CASSEDRSVTGELFF
V: TRBV6-5; J: TRBJ2-3; size: few; D: NA; DNA: TGTGCCAGCAGCCGTCAAAGCCGCACAGATACGCAGTATTTT; CDR3: CASSRQSRTDTQYF
V: TRBV5-1; J: TRBJ2-1; size: NA; D: TRBD2; DNA: TGCGCCAGCAGCCCCACGACTAGCTTCCCCCGCAATGAGCAGTTCTTC; CDR3: CASSPTTSFPRNEQFF
V: TRBV21-1; J: TRBJ1-2; size: NA; D: NA; DNA: TGTGCCAGGTCTACAGGACAGGGGGGTTGTGGCTACACCTTC; CDR3: CARSTGQGGCGYTF
V: TRBV4-1; J: TRBJ2-7; size: NA; D: NA; DNA: TGCGCCAGCAGCCAAGGGGAGTGGGTGGTCAGCCCCTACGAGCAGTACTTC; CDR3: CASSQGEWVVSPYEQYF
V: TRBV18; J: TRBJ1-1; size: NA; D: NA; DNA: TGTGCCAGCTCATTCAAACCCGGAGCTGAAGCTTTCTTT; CDR3: CASSFKPGAEAFF
V: TRBV19; J: TRBJ2-1; size: NA; D: TRBD1; DNA: TGTGCCAGTAGGACGGGACAGGTGGACAATGAGCAGTTCTTC; CDR3: CASRTGQVDNEQFF
V: TRBV7-3; J: TRBJ2-5; size: NA; D: NA; DNA: TGTGCCAGCAGCTTATCGGCGGGGAGCCGAGAGACCCAGTACTTC; CDR3: CASSLSAGSRETQYF
V: TRBV5-8; J: TRBJ1-5; size: NA; D: NA; DNA: TGTGCCAGCAGCCCCAAGGGGAGGCATCAGCCCCAGCATTTT; CDR3: CASSPKGRHQPQHF
V: TRBV7-2; J: TRBJ1-1; size: NA; D: NA; DNA: TGTGCCAGCAGCTTCTCGGGGGTCGAAGCTTTCTTT; CDR3: CASSFSGVEAFF
V: TRBV11-1; J: TRBJ1-6; size: NA; D: TRBD1; DNA: TGTGCCAGCAGCTTAGGACAGGGGCGTCTCGGAAGGCGTTCACTCCTCCACTTT; CDR3: CASSLGQGRLGRRSLLHF
V: TRBV5-4; J: TRBJ1-5; size: few; D: NA; DNA: TGTGCCAGCAGCTTGGGAAACGGGCAGCCCCAGCATTTT; CDR3: CASSLGNGQPQHF
V: TRBV9; J: TRBJ2-3; size: NA; D: TRBD2; DNA: TGTGCCAGCAGCCCCTGGGAGGGTGGGACAGATACGCAGTATTTT; CDR3: CASSPWEGGTDTQYF
V: TRBV7-2; J: TRBJ2-5; size: NA; D: TRBD2; DNA: TGTGCCAGCAGCACCCGGGATTGGGAGGGAGATGAAGAGACCCAGTACTTC; CDR3: CASSTRDWEGDEETQYF
V: TRBV9; J: TRBJ2-3; size: NA; D: NA; DNA: TGTGCCAGCAGCGACTCGACAGCTAGCACAGATACGCAGTATTTT; CDR3: CASSDSTASTDTQYF
V: TRBV11-3; J: TRBJ2-3; size: NA; D: TRBD2; DNA: TGTGCCAGCAGCTCACAGCGGGGGGGCCTTGGCACAGATACGCAGTATTTT; CDR3: CASSSQRGGLGTDTQYF
V: TRBV14; J: TRBJ1-1; size: NA; D: NA; DNA: TGTGCCAGCAGCCCCCTCGCAGTTGGCCCCACTGAAGCTTTCTTT; CDR3: CASSPLAVGPTEAFF
V: TRBV6-5; J: TRBJ2-1; size: NA; D: TRBD1; DNA: TGTGCCAGCAGTCCCCGGGACAGTTACAATGAGCAGTTCTTC; CDR3: CASSPRDSYNEQFF
V: TRBV9; J: TRBJ1-4; size: NA; D: NA; DNA: TGTGCCAGCAGCGTAGACATGGCTAATGAAAAACTGTTTTTT; CDR3: CASSVDMANEKLFF
V: TRBV7-2; J: TRBJ2-7; size: NA; D: NA; DNA: TGTGCCAGCAGCCTAGGGCGGGTTTACGAGCAGTACTTC; CDR3: CASSLGRVYEQYF
V: TRBV7-9; J: TRBJ1-2; size: NA; D: NA; DNA: TGTGCCAGCAGCTTACTAGGCACCTTCTATGGCTACACCTTC; CDR3: CASSLLGTFYGYTF
V: TRBV19; J: TRBJ2-3; size: NA; D: NA; DNA: TGTGCCAGTAAACCCGGGGTATACACAGATACGCAGTATTTT; CDR3: CASKPGVYTDTQYF
V: TRBV10-3; J: TRBJ1-1; size: NA; D: TRBD1; DNA: TGTGCCATCAGTGAACACAAATCCCGGGACAGTCCAACTGAAGCTTTCTTT; CDR3: CAISEHKSRDSPTEAFF